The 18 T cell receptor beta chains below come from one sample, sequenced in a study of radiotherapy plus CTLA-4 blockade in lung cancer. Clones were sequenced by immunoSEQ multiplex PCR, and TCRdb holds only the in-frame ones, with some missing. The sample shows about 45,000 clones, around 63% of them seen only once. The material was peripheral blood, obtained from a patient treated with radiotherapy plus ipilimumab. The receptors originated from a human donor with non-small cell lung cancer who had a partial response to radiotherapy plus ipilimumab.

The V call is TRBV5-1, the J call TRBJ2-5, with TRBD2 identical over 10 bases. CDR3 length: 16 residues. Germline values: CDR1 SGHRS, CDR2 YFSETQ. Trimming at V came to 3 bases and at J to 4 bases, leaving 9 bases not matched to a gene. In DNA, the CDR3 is TGCGCCAGCAGCTCCGGGACTAGCGCTCAGGGAGAGACCCAGTACTTC. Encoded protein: CASSSGTSAQGETQYF.

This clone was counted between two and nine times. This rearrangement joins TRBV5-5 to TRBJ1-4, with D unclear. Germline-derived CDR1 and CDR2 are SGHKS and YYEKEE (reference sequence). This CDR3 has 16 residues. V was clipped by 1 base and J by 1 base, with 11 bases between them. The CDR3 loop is CASSLFSGRTNEKLFF. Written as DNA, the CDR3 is TGTGCCAGCAGCTTGTTTTCAGGTCGAACTAATGAAAAACTGTTTTTT.

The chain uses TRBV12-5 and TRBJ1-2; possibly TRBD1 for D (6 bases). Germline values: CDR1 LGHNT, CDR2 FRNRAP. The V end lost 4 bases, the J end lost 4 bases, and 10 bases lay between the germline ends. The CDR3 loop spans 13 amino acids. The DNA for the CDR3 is TGTGCTAGTGGTTCGGACAGTACCTATGGCTACACCTTC. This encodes CASGSDSTYGYTF.

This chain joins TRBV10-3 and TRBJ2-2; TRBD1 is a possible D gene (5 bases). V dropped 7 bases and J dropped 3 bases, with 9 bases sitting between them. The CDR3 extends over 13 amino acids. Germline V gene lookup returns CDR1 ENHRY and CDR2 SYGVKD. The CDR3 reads CAIKETDTGELFF. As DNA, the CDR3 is TGTGCCATCAAGGAGACAGACACCGGGGAGCTGTTTTTT.

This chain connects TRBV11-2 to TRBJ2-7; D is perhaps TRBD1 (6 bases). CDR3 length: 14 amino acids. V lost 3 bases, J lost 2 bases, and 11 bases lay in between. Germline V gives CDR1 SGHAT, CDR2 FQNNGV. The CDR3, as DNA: TGTGCCAGCAGCTTTTACAGGGTCACCTACGAGCAGTACTTC. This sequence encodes CASSFYRVTYEQYF.

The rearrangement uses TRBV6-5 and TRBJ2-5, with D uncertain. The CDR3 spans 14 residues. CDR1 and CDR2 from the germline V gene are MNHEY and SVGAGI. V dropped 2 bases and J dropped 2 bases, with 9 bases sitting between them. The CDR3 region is CASSYSTPQETQYF. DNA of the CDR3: TGTGCCAGCAGTTACAGTACACCACAAGAGACCCAGTACTTC.

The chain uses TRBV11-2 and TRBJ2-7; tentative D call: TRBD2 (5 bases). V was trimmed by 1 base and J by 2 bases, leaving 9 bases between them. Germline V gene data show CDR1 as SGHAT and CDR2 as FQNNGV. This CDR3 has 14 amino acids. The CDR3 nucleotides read TGTGCCAGCAGCTTAGCGGGGTCCGCCTACGAGCAGTACTTC. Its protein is CASSLAGSAYEQYF.

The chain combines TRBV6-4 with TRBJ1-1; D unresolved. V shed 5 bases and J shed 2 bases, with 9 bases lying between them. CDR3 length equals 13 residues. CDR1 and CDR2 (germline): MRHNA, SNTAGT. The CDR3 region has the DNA TGTGCCAGCAGTCGAGGTGGAAACACTGAAGCTTTCTTT. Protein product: CASSRGGNTEAFF.

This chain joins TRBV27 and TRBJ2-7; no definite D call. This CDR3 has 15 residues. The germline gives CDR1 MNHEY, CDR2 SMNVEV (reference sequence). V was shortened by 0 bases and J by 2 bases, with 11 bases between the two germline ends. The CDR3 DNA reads TGTGCCAGCAGTTTATCCCTTGGCCGCACCTACGAGCAGTACTTC. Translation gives CASSLSLGRTYEQYF.

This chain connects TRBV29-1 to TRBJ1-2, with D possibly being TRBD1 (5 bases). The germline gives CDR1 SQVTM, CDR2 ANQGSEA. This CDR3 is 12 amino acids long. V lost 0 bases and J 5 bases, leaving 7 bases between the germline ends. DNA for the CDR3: TGCAGCGTTGAAGAGGCAGGGTATGGCTACACCTTC. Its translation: CSVEEAGYGYTF.

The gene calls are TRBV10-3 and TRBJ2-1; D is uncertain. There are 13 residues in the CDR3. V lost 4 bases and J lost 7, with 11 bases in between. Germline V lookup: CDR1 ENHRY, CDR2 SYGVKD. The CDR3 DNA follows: TGTGCCATCAGTGCCCCCGAAGCAAATGAGCAGTTCTTC. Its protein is CAISAPEANEQFF.

The DNA of the CDR3 is TGTGCCAGTAGTCCTCGGTCCTATGGCTACACCTTC. It specifies CASSPRSYGYTF. J is TRBJ1-2 and V is TRBV19, with D unresolved. CDR3 length equals 12 residues. The V end lost 5 bases, the J end lost 4 bases, and 8 bases lay between the germline ends. Looked up from germline, CDR1 is LNHDA and CDR2 is SQIVND (reference sequence).

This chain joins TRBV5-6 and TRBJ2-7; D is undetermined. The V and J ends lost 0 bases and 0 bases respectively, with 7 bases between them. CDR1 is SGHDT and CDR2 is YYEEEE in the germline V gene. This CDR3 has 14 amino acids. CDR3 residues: CASSLGATSYEQYF. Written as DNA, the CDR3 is TGTGCCAGCAGCTTGGGGGCCACCTCCTACGAGCAGTACTTC.

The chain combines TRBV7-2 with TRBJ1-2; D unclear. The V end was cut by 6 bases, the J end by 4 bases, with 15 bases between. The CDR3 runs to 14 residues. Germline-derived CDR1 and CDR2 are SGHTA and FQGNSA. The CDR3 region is CASSPAGVGYGYTF. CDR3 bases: TGTGCCAGCAGTCCCGCCGGGGTTGGCTATGGCTACACCTTC.

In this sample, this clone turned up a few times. The chain's CDR3 is CASSLISGANVLTF. Here the CDR3 DNA reads TGTGCCAGCAGCTTAATATCTGGGGCCAACGTCCTGACTTTC. The V gene is TRBV7-2, the J gene TRBJ2-6; D call uncertain. The CDR3 sequence is 14 residues long. Deletions cut 2 bases from V and 1 base from J, with 3 bases between. Per the germline V gene, CDR1 is SGHTA and CDR2 is FQGNSA.

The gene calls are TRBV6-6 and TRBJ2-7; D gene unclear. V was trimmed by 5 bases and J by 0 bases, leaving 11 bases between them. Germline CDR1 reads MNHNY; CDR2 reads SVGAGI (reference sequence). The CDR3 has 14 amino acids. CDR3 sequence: CASSLGSRSYEQYF. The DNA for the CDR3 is TGTGCCAGCAGTCTAGGCTCCCGCTCCTACGAGCAGTACTTC.

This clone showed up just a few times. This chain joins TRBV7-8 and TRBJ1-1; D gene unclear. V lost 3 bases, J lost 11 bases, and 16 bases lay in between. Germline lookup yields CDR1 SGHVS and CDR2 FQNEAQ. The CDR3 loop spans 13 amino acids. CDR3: CASSFDPSTRAFF. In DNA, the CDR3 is TGTGCCAGCAGCTTTGACCCGAGCACCAGGGCTTTCTTT.

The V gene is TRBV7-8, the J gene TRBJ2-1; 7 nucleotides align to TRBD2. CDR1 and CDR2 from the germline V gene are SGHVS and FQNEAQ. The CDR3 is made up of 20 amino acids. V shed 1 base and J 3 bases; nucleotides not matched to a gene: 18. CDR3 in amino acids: CASSLVAGASPSARYNEQFF. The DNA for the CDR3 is TGTGCCAGCAGCTTAGTGGCGGGAGCATCCCCCTCGGCCCGCTACAATGAGCAGTTCTTC. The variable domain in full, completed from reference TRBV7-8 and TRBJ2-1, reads GAGVSQSPRYKVAKRGQDVALRCDPISGHVSLFWYQQALGQGPEFLTYFQNEAQLDKSGLPSDRFFAERPEGSVSTLKIQRTQQEDSAVYLCASSLVAGASPSARYNEQFFGPGTRLTVL.